The 16 T cell receptor beta chains listed next were all sequenced from one sample in a study of CD8+CD57+ T cells in acquired aplastic anemia. Template material for TCR beta VDJ and CDR3 profiling consisted of genomic DNA. Each CDR3 protein is one row after TCRdb ran MiXCR on the reads. The profile shows about 130,000 distinct CDR3 sequences, roughly 50% of them singletons. Sequences were obtained from sorted CD4+, CD8+, or CD8+CD57+ T cells (not recorded which) from PBMCs. Receptors originate from a human donor in good health, serving as a control.

In its sample, this clonotype was seen once. The CDR3 DNA is TGCAGTGCTTGGGGGACTAGCGGGGTATCGAGTGAGCAGTTCTTC. This encodes CSAWGTSGVSSEQFF. The chain couples TRBV20-1 to TRBJ2-1, with 13 positions matching TRBD2. The germline CDR1 and CDR2 sequences are DFQATT and SNEGSKA (reference sequence). This CDR3 contains 15 residues. V dropped 5 bases and J dropped 9; count of bases not matched to a gene: 10.

This rearrangement joins TRBV7-2 to TRBJ1-2, with D maybe TRBD1 (6 bases). This CDR3 has 14 residues. V was trimmed by 4 bases and J by 4 bases, leaving 13 bases between them. The germline CDR1 and CDR2 sequences are SGHTA and FQGNSA. The CDR3 sequence: CASSYQQGPYGYTF. CDR3 bases: TGTGCCAGCAGCTACCAACAGGGACCCTATGGCTACACCTTC. Supplemented by reference TRBV7-2 and TRBJ1-2, the full variable domain reads GAGVSQSPSNKVTEKGKDVELRCDPISGHTALYWYRQSLGQGLEFLIYFQGNSAPDKSGLPSDRFSAERTGGSVSTLTIQRTQQEDSAVYLCASSYQQGPYGYTFGSGTRLTVV.

This clonotype was recorded at least ten times. This rearrangement joins TRBV7-2 to TRBJ1-5; 10 bases fit TRBD1. Trimming took 5 bases from V and 5 from J; bases not matched to a gene: 6. The germline CDR1 and CDR2 sequences are SGHTA and FQGNSA. CDR3 length: 15 amino acids. The CDR3 coding sequence is TGTGCCAGCAGCGGACGGACAGGGGGTTATCAGCCCCAGCATTTT. Its protein is CASSGRTGGYQPQHF.

The gene calls are TRBV19 and TRBJ1-5, with D unresolved. The CDR3 is 14 amino acids. CDR1 LNHDA and CDR2 SQIVND come from the germline V gene (reference sequence). V was shortened by 7 bases and J by 6 bases, with 16 bases between the two germline ends. In nucleotides, the CDR3 is TGTGCCAGTAAAGGGAAGGGATCGGGTCAGCCCCAGCATTTT. Its translation: CASKGKGSGQPQHF.

The chain uses TRBV7-3 and TRBJ2-5; TRBD2 matches 10 bases. V was pared by 5 bases and J by 9 bases, with 9 bases of the junction left unmatched. Germline CDR1 SGHTA, CDR2 FQGTGA. This CDR3 comprises 14 residues. The CDR3 is CASSRLAGDAAQYF. DNA for the CDR3: TGTGCCAGCAGCCGGCTAGCGGGGGATGCGGCCCAGTACTTC.

This rearrangement joins TRBV9 to TRBJ2-7; 9 nucleotides agree with TRBD1. V lost 3 bases and J lost 6; bases outside the gene matches: 13. Germline CDR1 and CDR2: SGDLS and YYNGEE. The length of the CDR3 is 16 residues. CDR3 sequence (DNA): TGTGCCAGCAGCGCGTCACCCCGGGACAGGGTCGGCGAGCAGTACTTC. Protein product: CASSASPRDRVGEQYF.

The chain links TRBV10-3 to TRBJ2-1; D remains ambiguous. V was clipped by 0 bases and J by 9 bases, with 9 bases between them. The CDR3 length is 13 residues. Germline values: CDR1 ENHRY, CDR2 SYGVKD. Here the CDR3 DNA reads TGTGCCATCAGTGAGTCGCTAGGAATTGAGCAGTTCTTC. It specifies CAISESLGIEQFF.

The sample holds many counts of this clonotype. The V call is TRBV7-2, the J call TRBJ2-7, with D perhaps given as TRBD1 or TRBD2 (5 bases each). Germline V gene data show CDR1 as SGHTA and CDR2 as FQGNSA. The V gene lost 2 bases and the J gene lost 6 bases, with 8 bases spanning the gap. The CDR3 contains 12 residues. The CDR3: CASSLYGGEQYF. In nucleotides, the CDR3 is TGTGCCAGCAGCTTATATGGGGGCGAGCAGTACTTC.

The chain links TRBV2 to TRBJ2-5, with unresolved D. The germline V gene encodes CDR1 SNHLY and CDR2 FYNNEI. The CDR3 is 13 amino acids. Between the trimmed V and J ends, which lost 5 bases and 1 base, there was a span of 8 bases. The chain's CDR3 is CASSQEVQETQYF. The CDR3 DNA sequence: TGTGCCAGCAGTCAAGAAGTCCAAGAGACCCAGTACTTC.

The J gene is TRBJ1-1, the V gene TRBV9, with a weak D call TRBD1 (5 bases). Trimming stripped 0 bases from V and 5 bases from J, with 11 bases between. The CDR3 covers 14 residues. From germline, CDR1 is SGDLS and CDR2 YYNGEE. CDR3 region: CASSVAGAQTEAFF. The CDR3 DNA is TGTGCCAGCAGCGTAGCTGGGGCGCAGACTGAAGCTTTCTTT.

This sequence joins TRBV2 and TRBJ2-7, with a possible D match to TRBD1 (6 bases). CDR3 length: 12 residues. Trimming took 5 bases from V and 4 from J, leaving 9 bases between them. Germline V gives CDR1 SNHLY, CDR2 FYNNEI. CDR3 residues: CASSTGMYEQYF. CDR3 DNA sequence: TGTGCCAGCAGTACAGGGATGTACGAGCAGTACTTC.

This clonotype was observed a handful of times. The chain is built from TRBV15 and TRBJ2-7, with 14 positions matching TRBD2. The CDR3 loop spans 17 amino acids. Germline CDR1 is LNHNV and CDR2 is YYDKDF (reference sequence). V shed 2 bases, J shed 4 bases, and the junction held 7 bases outside the gene matches. The CDR3 sequence: CATSRLGTSGGTYEQYF. CDR3 in DNA: TGTGCCACCAGCAGACTAGGGACTAGCGGGGGTACTTACGAGCAGTACTTC.

The chain joins TRBV14 to TRBJ2-3, with 11 bases aligning to TRBD2. The CDR3 length is 20 residues. The germline gives CDR1 SGHDN, CDR2 FVKESK. V lost 4 bases and J lost 1; bases outside the gene matches: 16. DNA for the CDR3: TGTGCCAGCAGCCCTCATGGGCTAGCGGGGGGCCGGGCGGGCACAGATACGCAGTATTTT. Residues: CASSPHGLAGGRAGTDTQYF.

The CDR3 DNA sequence: TGCAGCGTTGAAGGGACAGGGAAGTATGGCTACACCTTC. Protein product: CSVEGTGKYGYTF. The chain combines TRBV29-1 with TRBJ1-2, with TRBD1 matching 8 bases. Germline values: CDR1 SQVTM, CDR2 ANQGSEA. V lost 1 base, J lost 5 bases, and 3 bases stayed unmatched. This CDR3 is built from 13 residues.

This clonotype has a count of ten or more. The V and J genes are TRBV7-9 and TRBJ2-1; perhaps D is TRBD1 or TRBD2 (6 bases each). The germline V and J ends were trimmed by 1 base and 2 bases, with 15 bases remaining between them. The germline V gene has CDR1 SEHNR and CDR2 FQNEAQ (reference sequence). The CDR3 length is 17 residues. The CDR3 DNA reads TGTGCCAGCAGCTTAGTGGCCGGGGGCAACCCCTACAATGAGCAGTTCTTC. Translation gives CASSLVAGGNPYNEQFF.

V usage is TRBV7-9 and J usage is TRBJ2-7; 12 positions match TRBD1. Germline-derived CDR1 and CDR2 are SEHNR and FQNEAQ (reference sequence). The CDR3 has 15 residues. Trimming removed 7 bases from V and 4 bases from J; junction bases left unmatched: 8. The CDR3 bases are TGTGCCAGCACCCATGGGACAGGGGGCGCGTACGAGCAGTACTTC. It is translated as CASTHGTGGAYEQYF.